Each of the 30 T cell receptor beta chains below was sequenced from the same sample in a study of OX40 agonist ivuxolimab in advanced cancers. The assay was immunoSEQ multiplex PCR, and TCRdb's table has in-frame clones only and misses some. The sample carries 75,000 to 95,000 clones, roughly 90% recorded once. The starting material was CD4+ or CD8+ T cells sorted from blood, obtained in a trial of the OX40 agonist ivuxolimab. Every receptor here comes from an adult with an advanced solid tumor such as melanoma, head and neck, liver or kidney cancer.

The chain joins TRBV29-1 to TRBJ1-1; D remains ambiguous. The germline V gene has CDR1 SQVTM and CDR2 ANQGSEA. V gave up 3 bases and J gave up 1 base, with 6 bases separating them. The CDR3 loop spans 12 amino acids. This CDR3 reads CSVDSGNTEAFF. The CDR3, as DNA: TGCAGCGTTGATTCCGGGAACACTGAAGCTTTCTTT.

The rearrangement links TRBV6-5 to TRBJ2-7; D unresolved. This CDR3 contains 12 residues. Per the germline V gene, CDR1 is MNHEY and CDR2 is SVGAGI. Trimming pared 2 bases from V and 2 bases from J, leaving 4 bases between. The CDR3 here is CASSYGTYEQYF. CDR3 sequence (DNA): TGTGCCAGCAGTTACGGGACCTACGAGCAGTACTTC.

V usage is TRBV29-1 and J usage is TRBJ1-3; D uncertain. V lost 0 bases, J lost 5 bases, and 14 bases lay in between. The CDR3 loop spans 15 amino acids. Germline CDR1 SQVTM, CDR2 ANQGSEA. The CDR3, as DNA: TGCAGCGTTGAAGATCGAAGGACTCTTAGAAACACCATATATTTT. Translated, it gives CSVEDRRTLRNTIYF.

The chain uses TRBV11-3 and TRBJ1-1; D remains unclear. CDR1 and CDR2 from the germline V gene are SGHNT and YENEEA. Trimming took off 5 bases at V and 1 base at J, with 5 bases between the two ends. The CDR3 runs to 12 residues. The DNA for the CDR3 is TGTGCCAGCAGCCGGAGGAACACTGAAGCTTTCTTT. The encoded protein is CASSRRNTEAFF.

The V and J genes are TRBV7-9 and TRBJ2-3; 7 bases are a match to TRBD1. The CDR3 runs 16 residues. After removal of 1 base from V and 3 bases from J, the junction contained 7 bases not matched to a gene. Germline V gene data show CDR1 as SEHNR and CDR2 as FQNEAQ (reference sequence). The CDR3 loop is CASSLEWAGGTDTQYF. The CDR3 nucleotides are TGTGCCAGCAGCTTAGAGTGGGCAGGGGGAACAGATACGCAGTATTTT.

This rearrangement joins TRBV18 to TRBJ2-5; no clear D gene. The CDR3 contains 12 residues. CDR1 and CDR2 from the germline V gene are KGHSH and LQKENI. The V end was cut by 6 bases, the J end by 4 bases, with 9 bases between. CDR3 loop: CASSPTTETQYF. The DNA for the CDR3 is TGTGCCAGCTCCCCCACTACAGAGACCCAGTACTTC.

The rearrangement uses TRBV28 and TRBJ2-7; a weak D match, TRBD1 (7 bases). The CDR3 spans 14 residues. Trimming cost V 3 bases and J 4 bases, with 13 bases left between them. In germline, CDR1 is MDHEN, CDR2 SYDVKM. CDR3: CASSFGRGDYEQYF. CDR3 coding DNA: TGTGCCAGCAGTTTTGGCAGGGGGGATTACGAGCAGTACTTC. Looking up the rest from reference TRBV28 and TRBJ2-7 gives the full variable domain: DVKVTQSSRYLVKRTGEKVFLECVQDMDHENMFWYRQDPGLGLRLIYFSYDVKMKEKGDIPEGYSVSREKKERFSLILESASTNQTSMYLCASSFGRGDYEQYFGPGTRLTVT.

This clone was observed once. The chain carries TRBV28 and TRBJ2-7; the match to TRBD2 covers 10 bases. The germline CDR1 and CDR2 sequences are MDHEN and SYDVKM. V was pared by 3 bases and J by 0 bases, with 8 bases of the junction left unmatched. CDR3 length equals 17 residues. The CDR3 bases are TGTGCCAGCAGTTTCCCTCCAGCGGGAGGGAACTCCTACGAGCAGTACTTC. This codes for CASSFPPAGGNSYEQYF.

This clone has just a few counts. The chain employs TRBV10-3 and TRBJ2-7, with 7 positions matching TRBD2. Germline V CDR1 and CDR2: ENHRY, SYGVKD. The CDR3 loop spans 17 amino acids. The V gene end was trimmed by 4 bases and the J gene end by 1 base; junction bases not matched to a gene: 13. As DNA, the CDR3 is TGTGCCATCAGTGGGAAAACCGTAGCGGGCCTATCCTACGAGCAGTACTTC. Residues: CAISGKTVAGLSYEQYF.

The V call is TRBV30, the J call TRBJ2-3, with 10 bases matching TRBD2. This CDR3 has 16 amino acids. With 3 bases clipped from V and 3 bases from J, the junction kept 9 bases outside the gene matches. Germline-derived CDR1 and CDR2 are GTSNPN and SVGIG (reference sequence). CDR3 bases: TGTGCCTGGAGATCGATAGCGGGAGGTTTTACAGATACGCAGTATTTT. Amino acids: CAWRSIAGGFTDTQYF.

The rearrangement joins TRBV19 to TRBJ1-2; 7 bases agree with TRBD1. The V and J ends lost 3 bases and 8 bases, in that order; junction bases with no gene match: 9. The V gene's germline CDR1 is LNHDA and CDR2 SQIVND (reference sequence). CDR3 length equals 14 residues. CDR3 protein: CASSIGQAPRGYTF. CDR3 coding DNA: TGTGCCAGTAGTATCGGACAGGCCCCTCGGGGCTACACCTTC. The variable domain in full, with the rest retrieved from reference TRBV19 and TRBJ1-2, is DGGITQSPKYLFRKEGQNVTLSCEQNLNHDAMYWYRQDPGQGLRLIYYSQIVNDFQKGDIAEGYSVSREKKESFPLTVTSAQKNPTAFYLCASSIGQAPRGYTFGSGTRLTVV.

This chain joins TRBV7-2 and TRBJ2-1; D not certain. Trimming stripped 1 base from V and 9 bases from J, with 13 bases between. This CDR3 is 14 amino acids long. Germline values: CDR1 SGHTA, CDR2 FQGNSA. CDR3: CASSLEVAGPEQFF. For the CDR3, the DNA is TGTGCCAGCAGCTTAGAGGTAGCCGGGCCTGAGCAGTTCTTC. Full variable domain (remainder filled in from reference TRBV7-2 and TRBJ2-1): GAGVSQSPSNKVTEKGKDVELRCDPISGHTALYWYRQSLGQGLEFLIYFQGNSAPDKSGLPSDRFSAERTGGSVSTLTIQRTQQEDSAVYLCASSLEVAGPEQFFGPGTRLTVL.

This rearrangement joins TRBV2 to TRBJ2-7, with 7 bases matching TRBD1. The V segment lost 6 bases and the J segment 3 bases; nucleotides outside the gene matches: 11. This CDR3 spans 15 amino acids. Germline values: CDR1 SNHLY, CDR2 FYNNEI. CDR3 nucleotide sequence: TGTGCCAGCAGGAGAGGACAGGCCACTCACTACGAGCAGTACTTC. It translates to CASRRGQATHYEQYF.

This clone was seen once. Written as DNA, the CDR3 is TGTGCCAGCAGCCCCTCCCAAGCCGGAACAGATACGCAGTATTTT. Translating gives CASSPSQAGTDTQYF. The chain employs TRBV7-9 and TRBJ2-3; D is uncertain. This CDR3 has 15 residues. The germline V gene has CDR1 SEHNR and CDR2 FQNEAQ (reference sequence). V was shortened by 5 bases and J by 3 bases, with 15 bases between the two germline ends.

The chain carries TRBV19 and TRBJ2-3, with TRBD2 matching over 7 bases. CDR1 and CDR2 (germline): LNHDA, SQIVND (reference sequence). The length of the CDR3 is 14 residues. V shed 2 bases and J 6 bases; nucleotides not matched to a gene: 5. CDR3 coding DNA: TGTGCCAGTAGTATACAACTAGCGACCGATACGCAGTATTTT. Amino acid sequence: CASSIQLATDTQYF.

This clone appeared once. The chain uses TRBV6-1 and TRBJ1-4; no reliable D call. The CDR3 contains 14 residues. Germline-derived CDR1 and CDR2 are MNHNS and SASEGT. With 6 bases removed from V and 0 bases from J, the gap between germline ends came to 8 bases. Here the CDR3 reads CASRTLATNEKLFF. CDR3 nucleotides: TGTGCCAGCAGAACGCTTGCAACTAATGAAAAACTGTTTTTT.

This chain connects TRBV5-1 to TRBJ2-1, with D uncertain. This CDR3 contains 13 residues. Germline V gives CDR1 SGHRS, CDR2 YFSETQ. Trimming removed 4 bases from V and 7 bases from J, with 12 bases in between. In DNA, the CDR3 is TGCGCCAGCAGCGCCTACCAACAGAATGAGCAGTTCTTC. It encodes CASSAYQQNEQFF.

The CDR3 sequence: CASSLFGGDTEAFF. CDR3 coding DNA: TGTGCCAGCAGCTTATTTGGGGGAGACACTGAAGCTTTCTTT. The chain couples TRBV7-9 to TRBJ1-1, with D perhaps TRBD1 (5 bases). The germline V gene encodes CDR1 SEHNR and CDR2 FQNEAQ (reference sequence). The CDR3 loop spans 14 amino acids. The V gene lost 2 bases and the J gene lost 3 bases, with 10 bases spanning the gap. The full variable domain, completed using reference TRBV7-9 and TRBJ1-1, is DTGVSQNPRHKITKRGQNVTFRCDPISEHNRLYWYRQTLGQGPEFLTYFQNEAQLEKSRLLSDRFSAERPKGSFSTLEIQRTEQGDSAMYLCASSLFGGDTEAFFGQGTRLTVV.

V is TRBV30 and J is TRBJ2-7; 9 bases line up with TRBD1. CDR1 is GTSNPN and CDR2 is SVGIG in the germline V gene (reference sequence). This CDR3 is built from 15 residues. J gave up 2 bases and V 0 bases, and 5 bases lay outside the gene matches. CDR3 in DNA: TGTGCCTGGAGTGTAGCGAGGACAGGGGCCTACGAGCAGTACTTC. Translated: CAWSVARTGAYEQYF.

The rearrangement links TRBV11-2 to TRBJ2-5; 8 positions match TRBD2. This CDR3 comprises 13 residues. V was clipped by 3 bases and J by 3 bases; unmatched bases: 0. Looked up from germline, CDR1 is SGHAT and CDR2 is FQNNGV. The CDR3 sequence: CASSFGGEETQYF. In DNA form, the CDR3 reads TGTGCCAGCAGCTTCGGGGGGGAAGAGACCCAGTACTTC.

The chain carries TRBV5-5 and TRBJ1-4, with D uncertain. V was clipped by 2 bases and J by 8 bases, with 13 bases between them. The CDR3 is 14 amino acids. From germline, CDR1 is SGHKS and CDR2 YYEKEE (reference sequence). Here the CDR3 DNA reads TGTGCCAGCAGCTTCAACAGCCCGACCGAAAAACTGTTTTTT. This sequence encodes CASSFNSPTEKLFF.

The rearrangement joins TRBV7-2 to TRBJ1-3, with D unresolved. V dropped 3 bases and J dropped 6 bases, with 6 bases sitting between them. Germline-derived CDR1 and CDR2 are SGHTA and FQGNSA. This CDR3 has 12 residues. The CDR3 here is CASSLDENTIYF. DNA for the CDR3: TGTGCCAGCAGCTTGGATGAAAACACCATATATTTT.

This clone was recorded only once. V is TRBV2 and J is TRBJ1-2; D is undetermined. Germline assignment: CDR1 SNHLY and CDR2 FYNNEI. The CDR3 consists of 14 residues. Trimming took off 2 bases at V and 3 bases at J, with 10 bases between the two ends. In DNA, the CDR3 is TGTGCCAGCAGTGAATCGGGTCTGGACTATGGCTACACCTTC. Protein product: CASSESGLDYGYTF.

V usage is TRBV7-2 and J usage is TRBJ2-7; 9 bases agree with TRBD2. Germline V gives CDR1 SGHTA, CDR2 FQGNSA. The V gene end was trimmed by 4 bases and the J gene end by 2 bases; junction bases not matched to a gene: 6. The CDR3 length is 15 residues. The CDR3 here is CASSSGLAYTYEQYF. As DNA, the CDR3 is TGTGCCAGCAGCTCAGGACTAGCGTATACCTACGAGCAGTACTTC.

CDR3 loop: CASSENVQGGWETQYF. The CDR3 nucleotides read TGTGCCAGCAGTGAGAACGTACAGGGAGGGTGGGAGACCCAGTACTTC. The chain has TRBV6-1 and TRBJ2-5; a weak D match, TRBD2 (7 bases). This CDR3 region has 16 residues. Trimming removed 3 bases at V and 5 bases at J, with 19 bases between. The germline V gene has CDR1 MNHNS and CDR2 SASEGT.

V gene TRBV6-1 combines with J gene TRBJ2-7; no clear D gene. V shed 2 bases and J shed 3 bases, with 5 bases lying between them. The CDR3 is made up of 12 amino acids. The germline gives CDR1 MNHNS, CDR2 SASEGT. The CDR3 coding sequence is TGTGCCAGCAGTGAAACCAGCTACGAGCAGTACTTC. Protein: CASSETSYEQYF.

The J gene is TRBJ2-1, the V gene TRBV7-3; the D is unclear. The CDR3 loop spans 12 amino acids. CDR1 SGHTA and CDR2 FQGTGA come from the germline V gene. The V end lost 0 bases, the J end lost 3 bases, and 0 bases lay between the germline ends. CDR3 nucleotide sequence: TGTGCCAGCAGCTTAACCTACAATGAGCAGTTCTTC. This translates into CASSLTYNEQFF.

This sequence joins TRBV7-9 and TRBJ1-1; TRBD1 is a possible D gene (5 bases). Germline lookup yields CDR1 SEHNR and CDR2 FQNEAQ (reference sequence). This CDR3 region has 14 residues. Trimming took off 5 bases at V and 1 base at J, with 11 bases between the two ends. This CDR3 is CASSPRQRNTEAFF. DNA for the CDR3: TGTGCCAGCAGCCCCCGACAGAGGAACACTGAAGCTTTCTTT.

This sequence joins TRBV4-1 and TRBJ1-1; 11 nucleotides align to TRBD1. Germline V CDR1 and CDR2: MGHRA, YSYEKL. After removal of 0 bases from V and 3 bases from J, the junction contained 3 bases not matched to a gene. CDR3 length: 16 amino acids. This chain's CDR3 is CASSQDRDRGYTEAFF. The CDR3 DNA sequence: TGCGCCAGCAGCCAAGACCGGGACAGGGGGTACACTGAAGCTTTCTTT.

The genes are TRBV2 and TRBJ2-1; unclear D gene. Trimming stripped 1 base from V and 13 bases from J, with 8 bases between. The germline V gene has CDR1 SNHLY and CDR2 FYNNEI. The CDR3 has 11 amino acids. CDR3 in amino acids: CASSEVAAQFF. In DNA form, the CDR3 reads TGTGCCAGCAGTGAAGTGGCCGCCCAGTTCTTC.